Sequencing of this TCR beta chain was carried out in a study of OX40 agonist ivuxolimab in advanced cancers. CDR3 length: 13 amino acids. V dropped 8 bases and J dropped 1 base, with 12 bases sitting between them. CDR1 and CDR2 (germline): MNHEY, SVGAGI. Generated by immunoSEQ multiplex PCR, the TCRdb table keeps only in-frame clones and is missing some. Seen here are roughly 35,000 clones, less than 80% observed once, and the top ten hold roughly 9.8%. This receptor was obtained from an adult with an advanced solid tumor such as melanoma, head and neck, liver or kidney cancer. The gene calls are TRBV6-5 and TRBJ2-7; D uncertain. This sample comprised CD4+ or CD8+ T cells sorted from blood, obtained in a trial of the OX40 agonist ivuxolimab. The chain's CDR3 is CASWTAGSYEQYF. The CDR3 bases are TGTGCCAGCTGGACGGCAGGTTCCTACGAGCAGTACTTC.